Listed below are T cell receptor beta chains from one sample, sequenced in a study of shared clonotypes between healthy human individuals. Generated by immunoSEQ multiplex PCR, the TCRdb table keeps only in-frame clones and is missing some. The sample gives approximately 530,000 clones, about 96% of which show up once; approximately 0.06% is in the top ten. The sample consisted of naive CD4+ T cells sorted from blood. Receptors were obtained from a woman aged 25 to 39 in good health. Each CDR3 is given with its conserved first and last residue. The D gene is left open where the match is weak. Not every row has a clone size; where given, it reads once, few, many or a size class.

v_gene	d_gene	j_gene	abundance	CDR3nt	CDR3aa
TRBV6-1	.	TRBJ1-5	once	TGTGCCAGCAGCCCCACCCCGGATGGCAATCAGCCCCAGCATTTT	CASSPTPDGNQPQHF
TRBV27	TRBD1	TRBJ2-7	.	TGTGCCAGCAGTTTCAACAGGGGCCGCTACGAGCAGTACTTC	CASSFNRGRYEQYF
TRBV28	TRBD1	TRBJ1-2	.	TGTGCCAGCAGTCCCGGGACAGGGGGTACCGGCTATGGCTACACCTTC	CASSPGTGGTGYGYTF
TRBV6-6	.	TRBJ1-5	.	TGTGCCAGCAGTTACTCCCGTACAGGCAGAGGGCCCCAGCATTTT	CASSYSRTGRGPQHF
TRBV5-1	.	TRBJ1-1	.	TGCGCCAGCAGCTGGGCAGAAAAGAACACTGAAGCTTTCTTT	CASSWAEKNTEAFF
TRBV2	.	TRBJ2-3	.	TGTGCCAACTCGATGTCCGTTTCCACAGATACGCAGTATTTT	CANSMSVSTDTQYF
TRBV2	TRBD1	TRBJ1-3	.	TGTGCCAGCAGCGGCACAGGACAGGGGGCTTCCTCTGGAAACACCATATATTTT	CASSGTGQGASSGNTIYF
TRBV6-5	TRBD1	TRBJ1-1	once	TGTGCCAGCAGACGAGGACAGGGCACTGAAGCTTTCTTT	CASRRGQGTEAFF
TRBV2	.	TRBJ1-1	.	TGTGCCAGCAGCAGAGAATACGTGGGCGCGAACACTGAAGCTTTCTTT	CASSREYVGANTEAFF
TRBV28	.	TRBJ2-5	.	TGTGCCAGCAGTTTTCCGGGACCCCAAGAGACCCAGTACTTC	CASSFPGPQETQYF
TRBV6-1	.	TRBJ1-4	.	TGTGCCAGCAGTGAAGACGGCAGTAATGAAAAACTGTTTTTT	CASSEDGSNEKLFF
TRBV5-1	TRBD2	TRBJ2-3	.	TGCGCCAGCAGATGGTCGGGACTAGCGGGGATGGATACGCAGTATTTT	CASRWSGLAGMDTQYF
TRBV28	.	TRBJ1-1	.	TGTGCCAGCAGTTTGGGGGGCGCGAACACTGAAGCTTTCTTT	CASSLGGANTEAFF
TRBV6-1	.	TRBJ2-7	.	TGTGCCAGCAGTGAATTTCTGTGGGGTCGGCGTCCCTACGAGCAGTACTTC	CASSEFLWGRRPYEQYF
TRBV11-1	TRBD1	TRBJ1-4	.	TGTGCCAGCAGCGCCCGGACAGGTTTTGAAAAACTGTTTTTT	CASSARTGFEKLFF